This is a list of T cell receptor beta chains from one sample in a study of cytomegalovirus exposure and HLA in healthy donors. Sequencing was performed with immunoSEQ multiplex PCR; in TCRdb, only in-frame clones are kept and a portion is missing. The sample carries about 140,000 clones, roughly 70% recorded once. The material sequenced was PBMCs. The source of these receptors is a male donor in good health and CMV-seronegative. The CDR3 runs from the conserved cysteine through the conserved F or W. A D gene is named only where the DNA matches it firmly. Clone size is shown for a subset of rows, as once, few, many or a class of expanded clone.

>TRBV29-1|.|.|TRBJ1-1
CSVERGLEDTEAFF
TGCAGCGTTGAACGCGGGCTGGAGGACACTGAAGCTTTCTTT
>TRBV7-3|.|.|TRBJ2-2
CASSPLIAGELFF
TGTGCCAGCAGCCCCCTGATAGCCGGGGAGCTGTTTTTT
>TRBV5-1|.|.|TRBJ2-2
CASSLGGAPGLFF
TGCGCCAGCAGCTTGGGCGGAGCCCCGGGGCTGTTTTTT
>TRBV7-2|TRBD1|.|TRBJ2-7
CASSSGTGRSYEQYF
TGTGCCAGCAGCTCCGGGACAGGTCGCTCCTACGAGCAGTACTTC
>TRBV5-1|.|.|TRBJ1-1
CASSLVTGNTEAFF
TGCGCCAGCAGCTTGGTTACAGGGAACACTGAAGCTTTCTTT
>TRBV7-9|TRBD1|.|TRBJ2-7
CASSSGQYYEEQYF
TGTGCCAGCAGCTCGGGACAGTACTACGAGGAGCAGTACTTC
>TRBV7-9|TRBD1|once|TRBJ1-4
CASSAYGQGGEKLFF
TGTGCCAGCAGCGCCTACGGACAGGGAGGCGAAAAACTGTTTTTT
>TRBV7-2|.|.|TRBJ2-7
CASSLIPQGSYEQYF
TGTGCCAGCAGCTTAATCCCCCAGGGATCCTACGAGCAGTACTTC
>TRBV7-8|.|.|TRBJ2-5
CASSTARLQETQYF
TGTGCCAGCAGCACCGCCAGGTTACAAGAGACCCAGTACTTC
>TRBV7-9|.|few|TRBJ2-5
CASSLALQETQYF
TGTGCCAGCAGCCTTGCCCTACAAGAGACCCAGTACTTC
>TRBV7-3|.|.|TRBJ1-3
CASSLSGAVAGNTIYF
TGTGCCAGCAGCTTAAGTGGGGCGGTGGCTGGAAACACCATATATTTT
>TRBV27|.|few|TRBJ2-7
CASSLLTGYEQYF
TGTGCCAGCAGCCTTCTCACAGGTTACGAGCAGTACTTC
>TRBV7-9|.|few|TRBJ2-2
CASSLMTTNTGELFF
TGTGCCAGCAGCTTAATGACAACCAACACCGGGGAGCTGTTTTTT
>TRBV11-2|TRBD2|.|TRBJ2-7
CASSGLAGVYEQYF
TGTGCCAGCAGCGGCTTAGCGGGAGTCTACGAGCAGTACTTC
>TRBV14|TRBD1|.|TRBJ2-5
CASSQMDRGKETQYF
TGTGCCAGCAGCCAAATGGACAGGGGGAAAGAGACCCAGTACTTC
>TRBV27|.|.|TRBJ2-5
CASSPSWGEDYETQYF
TGTGCCAGCAGCCCGAGTTGGGGGGAGGACTATGAGACCCAGTACTTC
>TRBV19|.|.|TRBJ2-5
CASSLTGRETQYF
TGTGCCAGTAGTCTCACAGGGAGAGAGACCCAGTACTTC
>TRBV30|TRBD2|.|TRBJ2-1
CAWRGTSGNLYNEQFF
TGTGCCTGGAGGGGGACTAGCGGCAACCTCTACAATGAGCAGTTCTTC
>TRBV5-5|TRBD2|once|TRBJ2-3
CASSLVIAGATDTQYF
TGTGCCAGCAGCTTGGTAATAGCGGGGGCCACAGATACGCAGTATTTT
>TRBV5-1|TRBD2|.|TRBJ2-1
CASSSPSGYSYNEQFF
TGCGCCAGCAGCTCCCCTAGCGGTTACTCCTACAATGAGCAGTTCTTC
>TRBV7-2|.|.|TRBJ2-3
CASSYIQADTQYF
TGTGCCAGCAGCTATATCCAGGCTGATACGCAGTATTTT
>TRBV7-2|.|.|TRBJ2-7
CASKQGSVGLEQYF
TGTGCCAGCAAGCAGGGGAGTGTAGGCCTCGAGCAGTACTTC
>TRBV19|TRBD2|few|TRBJ2-5
CASSGSGKTQYF
TGTGCCAGTAGCGGGAGCGGGAAGACCCAGTACTTC
>TRBV6-5|TRBD1|.|TRBJ1-1
CASSRQGAMNTEAFF
TGTGCCAGCAGTCGGCAGGGGGCGATGAACACTGAAGCTTTCTTT
>TRBV9|.|.|TRBJ2-3
CASSVAALEDTQYF
TGTGCCAGCAGCGTAGCTGCGTTGGAGGATACGCAGTATTTT
>TRBV28|.|once|TRBJ1-5
CASRTTDQPQHF
TGTGCCAGCAGGACGACAGATCAGCCCCAGCATTTT
>TRBV18|.|few|TRBJ2-7
CASSPRRSTYEQYF
TGTGCCAGCTCACCACGCAGGTCAACCTACGAGCAGTACTTC
>TRBV28|TRBD2|.|TRBJ2-1
CASNPHVGAGDEQFF
TGTGCCAGCAACCCCCACGTCGGGGCGGGGGATGAGCAGTTCTTC
>TRBV2|.|.|TRBJ1-5
CASSGGTPGTYSNQPQHF
TGTGCCAGCAGCGGAGGGACTCCGGGCACATATAGCAATCAGCCCCAGCATTTT